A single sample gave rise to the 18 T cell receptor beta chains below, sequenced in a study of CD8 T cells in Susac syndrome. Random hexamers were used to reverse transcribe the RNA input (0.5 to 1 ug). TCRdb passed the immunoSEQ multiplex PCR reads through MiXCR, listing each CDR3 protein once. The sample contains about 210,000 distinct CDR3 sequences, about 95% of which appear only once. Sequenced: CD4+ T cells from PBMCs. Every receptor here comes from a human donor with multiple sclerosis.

The CDR3 sequence is CSAPVSSYEQYF. The CDR3 DNA follows: TGCAGTGCGCCAGTAAGCTCCTACGAGCAGTACTTC. The rearrangement uses TRBV20-1 and TRBJ2-7; D ambiguous. CDR3 length: 12 residues. Per the germline V gene, CDR1 is DFQATT and CDR2 is SNEGSKA (reference sequence). Trimming took off 6 bases at V and 0 bases at J, with 9 bases between the two ends.

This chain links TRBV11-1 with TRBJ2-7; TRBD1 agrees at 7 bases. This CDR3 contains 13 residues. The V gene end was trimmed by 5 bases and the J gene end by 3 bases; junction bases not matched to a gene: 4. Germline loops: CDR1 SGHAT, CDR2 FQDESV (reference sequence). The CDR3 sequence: CASSRNRGYEQYV. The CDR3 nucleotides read TGTGCCAGCAGCCGTAACAGGGGCTACGAGCAGTACGTC.

CDR3 nucleotides: TGTGCCTGGGGCGACAGGGTCGGTCAGCCCCAGCATTTT. Translated, it gives CAWGDRVGQPQHF. This rearrangement joins TRBV30 to TRBJ1-5; 7 nucleotides agree with TRBD1. Germline CDR1 reads GTSNPN; CDR2 reads SVGIG (reference sequence). Losses at the gene ends were 5 bases for V and 6 bases for J; bases not matched to a gene: 7. The CDR3 covers 13 residues.

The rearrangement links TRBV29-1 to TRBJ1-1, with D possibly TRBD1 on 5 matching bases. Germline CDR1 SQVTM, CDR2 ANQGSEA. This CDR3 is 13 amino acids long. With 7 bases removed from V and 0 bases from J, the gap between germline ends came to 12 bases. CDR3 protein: CSASQELNTEAFF. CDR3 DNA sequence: TGCAGCGCATCACAGGAGCTGAACACTGAAGCTTTCTTT.

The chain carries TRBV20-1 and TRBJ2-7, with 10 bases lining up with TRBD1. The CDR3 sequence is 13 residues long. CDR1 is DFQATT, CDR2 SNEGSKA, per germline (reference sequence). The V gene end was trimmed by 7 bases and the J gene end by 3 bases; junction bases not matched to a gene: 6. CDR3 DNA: TGCAGTGTTCGGACAGGGGGATACTACGAGCAGTACTTC. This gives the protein CSVRTGGYYEQYF.

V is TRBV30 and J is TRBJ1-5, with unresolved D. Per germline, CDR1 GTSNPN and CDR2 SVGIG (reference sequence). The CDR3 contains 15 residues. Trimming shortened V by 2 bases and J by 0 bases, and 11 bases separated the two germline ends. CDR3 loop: CAWSPSPGSNQPQHF. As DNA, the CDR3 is TGTGCCTGGAGTCCCTCGCCTGGTAGCAATCAGCCCCAGCATTTT.

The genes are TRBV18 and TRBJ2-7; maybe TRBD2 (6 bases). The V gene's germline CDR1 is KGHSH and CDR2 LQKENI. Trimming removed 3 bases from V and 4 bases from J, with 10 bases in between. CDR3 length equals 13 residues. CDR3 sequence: CASSPSGEYEQYV. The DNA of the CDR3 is TGTGCCAGCTCACCGTCGGGGGAATACGAGCAGTACGTC.

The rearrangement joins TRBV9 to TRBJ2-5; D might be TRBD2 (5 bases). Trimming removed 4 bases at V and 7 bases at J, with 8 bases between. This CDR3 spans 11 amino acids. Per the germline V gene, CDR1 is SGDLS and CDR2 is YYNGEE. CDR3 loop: CASSFEGTQYF. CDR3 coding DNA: TGTGCCAGCAGCTTCGAGGGGACCCAGTACTTC.

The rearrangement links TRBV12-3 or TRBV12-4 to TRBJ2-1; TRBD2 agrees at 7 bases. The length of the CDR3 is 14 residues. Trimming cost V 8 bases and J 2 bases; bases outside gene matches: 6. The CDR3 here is CASQRGTPYNEQFF. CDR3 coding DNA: TGTGCCAGCCAGCGGGGAACACCCTACAATGAGCAGTTCTTC.

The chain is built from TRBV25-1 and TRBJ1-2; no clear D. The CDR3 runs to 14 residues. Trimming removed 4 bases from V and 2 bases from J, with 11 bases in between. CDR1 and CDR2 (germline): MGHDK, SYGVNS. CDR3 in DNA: TGTGCCAGCAGTGTAACCGGTGTGAACTATGGCTACACCTTC. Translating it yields CASSVTGVNYGYTF.

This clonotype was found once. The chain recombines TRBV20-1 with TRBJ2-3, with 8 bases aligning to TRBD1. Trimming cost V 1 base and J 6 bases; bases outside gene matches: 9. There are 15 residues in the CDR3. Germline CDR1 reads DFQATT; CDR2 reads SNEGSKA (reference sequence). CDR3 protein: CSARVAGGVVDTQYF. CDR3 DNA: TGCAGTGCTAGAGTAGCAGGGGGCGTAGTGGATACGCAGTATTTT.

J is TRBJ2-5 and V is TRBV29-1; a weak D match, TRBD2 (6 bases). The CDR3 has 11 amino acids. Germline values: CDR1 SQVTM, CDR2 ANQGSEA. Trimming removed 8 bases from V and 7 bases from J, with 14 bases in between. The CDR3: CSFGGLRTQYF. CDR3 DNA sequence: TGCAGCTTTGGAGGGCTACGGACCCAGTACTTC. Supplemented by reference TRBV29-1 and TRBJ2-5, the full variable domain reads SAVISQKPSRDICQRGTSLTIQCQVDSQVTMMFWYRQQPGQSLTLIATANQGSEATYESGFVIDKFPISRPNLTFSTLTVSNMSPEDSSIYLCSFGGLRTQYFGPGTRLLVL.

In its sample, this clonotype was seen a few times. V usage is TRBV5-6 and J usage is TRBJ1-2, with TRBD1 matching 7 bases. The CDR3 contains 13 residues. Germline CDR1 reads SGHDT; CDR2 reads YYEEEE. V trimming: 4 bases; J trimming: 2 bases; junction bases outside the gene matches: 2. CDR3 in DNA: TGTGCCAGCAGCCCGGGACAGAACTATGGCTACACCTTC. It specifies CASSPGQNYGYTF. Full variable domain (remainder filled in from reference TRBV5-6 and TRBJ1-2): DAGVTQSPTHLIKTRGQQVTLRCSPKSGHDTVSWYQQALGQGPQFIFQYYEEEERQRGNFPDRFSGHQFPNYSSELNVNALLLGDSALYLCASSPGQNYGYTFGSGTRLTVV.

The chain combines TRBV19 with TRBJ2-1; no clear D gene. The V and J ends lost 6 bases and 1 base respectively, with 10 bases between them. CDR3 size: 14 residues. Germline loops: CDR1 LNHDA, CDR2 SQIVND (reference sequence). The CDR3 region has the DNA TGTGCCAGTAGGGAGCTTCAATCCTACAATGAGCAGTTCTTC. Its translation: CASRELQSYNEQFF.

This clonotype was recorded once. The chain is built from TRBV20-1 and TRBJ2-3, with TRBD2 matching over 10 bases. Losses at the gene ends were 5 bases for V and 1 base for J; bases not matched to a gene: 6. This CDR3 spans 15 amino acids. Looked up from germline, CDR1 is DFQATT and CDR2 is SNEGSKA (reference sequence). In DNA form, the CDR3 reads TGCAGTGCTGAGGAGCGGGGGGGTCGCACAGATACGCAGTATTTT. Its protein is CSAEERGGRTDTQYF.

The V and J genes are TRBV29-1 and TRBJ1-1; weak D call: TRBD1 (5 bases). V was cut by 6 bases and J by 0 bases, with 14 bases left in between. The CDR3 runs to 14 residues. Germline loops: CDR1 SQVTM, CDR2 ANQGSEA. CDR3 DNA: TGCAGCGTCCTCCTGGGACGGATGAACACTGAAGCTTTCTTT. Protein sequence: CSVLLGRMNTEAFF.

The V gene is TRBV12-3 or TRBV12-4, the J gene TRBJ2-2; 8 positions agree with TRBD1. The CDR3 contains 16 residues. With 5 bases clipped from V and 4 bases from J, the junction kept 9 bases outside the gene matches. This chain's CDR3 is CASSPTGVAVTGELFF. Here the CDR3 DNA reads TGTGCCAGCAGTCCGACAGGGGTAGCGGTCACCGGGGAGCTGTTTTTT.

CDR3 residues: CAFEGGNNSPLHF. The CDR3, as DNA: TGTGCCTTCGAGGGGGGTAATAATTCACCCCTCCACTTT. The chain employs TRBV30 and TRBJ1-6; the D gene is possibly TRBD1 (6 bases). Trimming shortened V by 7 bases and J by 5 bases, and 12 bases separated the two germline ends. Germline V CDR1 and CDR2: GTSNPN, SVGIG (reference sequence). The CDR3 extends over 13 amino acids.